The following is a T cell receptor (beta chain) sequence with its context. The data derive from a study of technical replicates of blood from several donors. Germline V CDR1 and CDR2: LNHDA, SQIVND (reference sequence). The ends lost 5 bases at V and 9 bases at J; junction bases unmatched: 8. The CDR3 consists of 15 residues. The data were produced by immunoSEQ multiplex PCR, yet TCRdb's version contains in-frame clones alone and is incomplete. The table records 65,000 to 90,000 clones, 95% to 98% of them present only once. This chain connects TRBV19 to TRBJ2-1, with 12 bases aligning to TRBD2. The clonotype comes from a human donor in good health. Sequencing used T cells isolated from PBMCs. CDR3 region: CASSSTSGSLFEQFF. The CDR3 bases are TGTGCCAGTAGTTCGACTAGCGGGAGTCTTTTTGAGCAGTTCTTC.